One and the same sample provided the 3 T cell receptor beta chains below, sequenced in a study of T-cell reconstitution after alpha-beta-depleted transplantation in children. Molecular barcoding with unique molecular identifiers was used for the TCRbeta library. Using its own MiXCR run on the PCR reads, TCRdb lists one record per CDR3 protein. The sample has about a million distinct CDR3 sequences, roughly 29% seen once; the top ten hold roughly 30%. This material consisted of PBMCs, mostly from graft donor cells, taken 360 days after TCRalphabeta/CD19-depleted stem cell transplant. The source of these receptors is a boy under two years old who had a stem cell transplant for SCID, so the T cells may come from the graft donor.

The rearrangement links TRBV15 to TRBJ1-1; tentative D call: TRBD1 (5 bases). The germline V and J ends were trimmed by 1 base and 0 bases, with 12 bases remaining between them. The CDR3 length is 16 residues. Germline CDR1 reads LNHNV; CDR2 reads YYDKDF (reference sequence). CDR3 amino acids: CATSRARAGMNTEAFF. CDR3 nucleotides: TGTGCCACCAGCAGAGCGAGGGCAGGGATGAACACTGAAGCTTTCTTT.

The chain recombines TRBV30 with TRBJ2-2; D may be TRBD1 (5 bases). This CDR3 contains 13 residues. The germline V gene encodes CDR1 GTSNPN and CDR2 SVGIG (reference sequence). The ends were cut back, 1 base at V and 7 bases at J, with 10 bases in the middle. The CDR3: CAWSDQGSGELFF. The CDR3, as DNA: TGTGCCTGGAGTGACCAGGGCAGCGGGGAGCTGTTTTTT.

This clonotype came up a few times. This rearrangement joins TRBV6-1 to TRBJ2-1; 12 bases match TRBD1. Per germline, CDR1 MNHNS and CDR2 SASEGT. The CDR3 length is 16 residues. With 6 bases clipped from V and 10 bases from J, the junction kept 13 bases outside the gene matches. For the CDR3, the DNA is TGTGCCAGCAGGCCATCCGGGACAGGGGGCCCTAAGGAGCAGTTCTTC. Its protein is CASRPSGTGGPKEQFF.